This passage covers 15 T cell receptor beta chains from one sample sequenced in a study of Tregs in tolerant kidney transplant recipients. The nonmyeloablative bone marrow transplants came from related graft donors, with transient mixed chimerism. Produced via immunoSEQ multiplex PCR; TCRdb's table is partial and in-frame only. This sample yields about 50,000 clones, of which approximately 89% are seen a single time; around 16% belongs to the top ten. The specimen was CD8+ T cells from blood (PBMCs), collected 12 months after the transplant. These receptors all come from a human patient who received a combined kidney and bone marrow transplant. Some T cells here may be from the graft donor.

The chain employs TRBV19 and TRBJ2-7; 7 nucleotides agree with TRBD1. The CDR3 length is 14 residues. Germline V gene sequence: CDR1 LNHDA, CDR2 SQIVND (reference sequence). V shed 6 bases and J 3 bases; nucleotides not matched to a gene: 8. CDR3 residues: CASSPDRVGYEQYF. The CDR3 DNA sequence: TGTGCCAGTAGCCCCGACAGGGTAGGCTACGAGCAGTACTTC.

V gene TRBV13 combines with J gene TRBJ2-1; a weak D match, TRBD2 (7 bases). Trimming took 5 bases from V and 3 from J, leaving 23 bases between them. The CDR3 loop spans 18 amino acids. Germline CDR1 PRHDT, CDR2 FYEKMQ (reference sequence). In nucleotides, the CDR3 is TGTGCCAGCAGCACGGGGGCCCTGGGGGGCGGGGGCTACAATGAGCAGTTCTTC. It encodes CASSTGALGGGGYNEQFF.

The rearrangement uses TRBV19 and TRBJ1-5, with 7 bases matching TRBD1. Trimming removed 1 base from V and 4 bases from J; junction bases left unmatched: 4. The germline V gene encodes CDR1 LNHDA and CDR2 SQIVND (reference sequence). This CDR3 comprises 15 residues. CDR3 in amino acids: CASSIVAGGNQPQHF. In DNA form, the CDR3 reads TGTGCCAGTAGTATAGTGGCAGGGGGAAATCAGCCCCAGCATTTT.

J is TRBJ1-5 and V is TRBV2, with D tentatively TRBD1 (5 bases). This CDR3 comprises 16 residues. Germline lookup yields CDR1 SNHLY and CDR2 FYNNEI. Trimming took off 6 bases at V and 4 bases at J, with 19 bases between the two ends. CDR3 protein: CASSSGAHAYNQPQHF. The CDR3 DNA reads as TGTGCCAGCAGCTCTGGGGCCCACGCTTATAATCAGCCCCAGCATTTT.

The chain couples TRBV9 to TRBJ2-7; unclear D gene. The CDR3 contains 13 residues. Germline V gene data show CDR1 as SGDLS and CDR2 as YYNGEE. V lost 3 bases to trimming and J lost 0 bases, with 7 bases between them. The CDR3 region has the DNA TGTGCCAGCAGCGGCCTCTACTCCTACGAGCAGTACTTC. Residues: CASSGLYSYEQYF.

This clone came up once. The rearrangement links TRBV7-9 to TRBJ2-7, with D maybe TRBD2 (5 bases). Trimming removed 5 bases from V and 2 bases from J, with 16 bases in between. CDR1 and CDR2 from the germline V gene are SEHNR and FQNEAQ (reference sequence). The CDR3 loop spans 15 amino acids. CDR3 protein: CASSPGLGVAYEQYF. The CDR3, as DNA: TGTGCCAGCAGCCCGGGGTTGGGCGTCGCCTACGAGCAGTACTTC.

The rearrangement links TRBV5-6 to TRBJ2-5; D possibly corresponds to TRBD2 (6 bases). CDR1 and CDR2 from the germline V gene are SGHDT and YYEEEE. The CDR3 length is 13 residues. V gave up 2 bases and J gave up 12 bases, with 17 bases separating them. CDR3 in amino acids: CASSFGTESIKYF. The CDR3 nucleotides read TGTGCCAGCAGCTTCGGGACTGAGAGTATAAAGTACTTC.

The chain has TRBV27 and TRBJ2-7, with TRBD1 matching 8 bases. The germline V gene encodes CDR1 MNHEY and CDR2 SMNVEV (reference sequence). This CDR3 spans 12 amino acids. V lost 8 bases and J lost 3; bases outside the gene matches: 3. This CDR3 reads CASGQGIYEQYF. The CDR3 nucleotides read TGTGCCAGCGGACAGGGCATCTACGAGCAGTACTTC.

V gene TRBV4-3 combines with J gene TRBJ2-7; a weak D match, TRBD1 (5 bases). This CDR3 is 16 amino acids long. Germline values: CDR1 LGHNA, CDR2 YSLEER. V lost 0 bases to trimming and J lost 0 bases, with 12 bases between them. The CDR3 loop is CASSQDGSGPSYEQYF. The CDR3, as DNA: TGCGCCAGCAGCCAAGATGGATCAGGGCCCTCCTACGAGCAGTACTTC.

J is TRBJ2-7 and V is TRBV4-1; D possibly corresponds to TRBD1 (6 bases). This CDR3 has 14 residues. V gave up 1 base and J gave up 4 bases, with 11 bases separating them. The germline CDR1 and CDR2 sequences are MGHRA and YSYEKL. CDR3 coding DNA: TGCGCCAGCAGCCAAGTCAACAGGGAATACGAGCAGTACTTC. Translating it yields CASSQVNREYEQYF.

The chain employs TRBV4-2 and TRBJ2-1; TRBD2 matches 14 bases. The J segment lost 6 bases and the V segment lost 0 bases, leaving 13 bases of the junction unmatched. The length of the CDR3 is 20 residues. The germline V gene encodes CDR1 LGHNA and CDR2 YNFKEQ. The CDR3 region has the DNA TGTGCCAGCAGCCAAGATCACCCGGGACTAGCGGGAGATTTGGGCAATGAGCAGTTCTTC. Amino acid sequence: CASSQDHPGLAGDLGNEQFF.

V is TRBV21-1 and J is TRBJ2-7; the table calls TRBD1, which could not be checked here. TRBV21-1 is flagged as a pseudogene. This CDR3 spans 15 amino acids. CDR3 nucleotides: TGTGCCAGCAGCCCCACCGGGACAGGGATCGACGAGCAGTACTTC. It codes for CASSPTGTGIDEQYF.

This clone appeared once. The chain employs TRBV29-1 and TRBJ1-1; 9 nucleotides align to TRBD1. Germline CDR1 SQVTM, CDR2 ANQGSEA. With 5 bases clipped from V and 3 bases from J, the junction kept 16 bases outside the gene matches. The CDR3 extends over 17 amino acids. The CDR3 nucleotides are TGCAGCGTTCAAGGGGACAGGGAGGTGGCGGTTCACACTGAAGCTTTCTTT. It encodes CSVQGDREVAVHTEAFF.

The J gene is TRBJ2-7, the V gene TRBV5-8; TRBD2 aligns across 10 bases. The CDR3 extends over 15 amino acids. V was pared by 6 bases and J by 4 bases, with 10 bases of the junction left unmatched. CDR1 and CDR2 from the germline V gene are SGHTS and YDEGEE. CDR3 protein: CASIRPTSGLYEQYF. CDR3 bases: TGTGCCAGCATCCGCCCGACTAGCGGGTTGTACGAGCAGTACTTC.

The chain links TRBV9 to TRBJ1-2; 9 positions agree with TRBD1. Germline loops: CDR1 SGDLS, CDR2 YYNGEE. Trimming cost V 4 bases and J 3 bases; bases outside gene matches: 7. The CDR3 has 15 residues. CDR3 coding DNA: TGTGCCAGCAGCCCTGGGACAGGGCGGGACTATGGCTACACCTTC. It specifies CASSPGTGRDYGYTF.